These 13 T cell receptor beta chains originate from one sample sequenced in a study of T cells after yellow fever vaccination. TCRdb itself ran the 5' RACE reads through MiXCR, one entry per CDR3 protein. In the table there are around 88,000 distinct CDR3 sequences, 10% to 15% of which are singletons. The sequences come from CD8+ T cells not binding an NS4B(214-222) dextramer, sorted from PBMCs, collected 21 days after the first yellow fever vaccination. These receptors originate from a young man who received the YFV17D yellow fever vaccine.

This clonotype came up a few times. The V and J genes are TRBV6-2 or TRBV6-3 and TRBJ2-3, with D maybe TRBD2 (6 bases). CDR1 is MNHEY and CDR2 is SVGEGT in the germline V gene. V lost 4 bases, J lost 6 bases, and 14 bases lay in between. The CDR3 is made up of 14 amino acids. CDR3 loop: CASSFGGDSDTQYF. For the CDR3, the DNA is TGTGCCAGCAGTTTCGGAGGGGATTCGGATACGCAGTATTTT.

This clonotype turned up a few times. The V and J genes are TRBV27 and TRBJ2-5, with 11 bases lining up with TRBD2. J lost 4 bases, V lost 3 bases, and 7 bases had no gene match. The CDR3 contains 16 residues. Germline V gene lookup returns CDR1 MNHEY and CDR2 SMNVEV (reference sequence). CDR3 nucleotide sequence: TGTGCCAGCAGTTTCATAGCGGGGGGGCCTAGAGAGACCCAGTACTTC. This gives the protein CASSFIAGGPRETQYF.

V is TRBV12-3 or TRBV12-4 and J is TRBJ2-3; 14 nucleotides agree with TRBD2. This CDR3 region has 15 residues. The V and J ends lost 7 bases and 9 bases, in that order; junction bases with no gene match: 9. The CDR3 region is CASTMTSGGEGTQYF. In DNA, the CDR3 is TGTGCCAGCACCATGACTAGCGGGGGGGAGGGGACGCAGTATTTT.

The CDR3, as DNA: TGTGCCAGCAGCTTAGGGGGCCACCAAGAGACCCAGTACTTC. Translation gives CASSLGGHQETQYF. The rearrangement joins TRBV7-9 to TRBJ2-5; TRBD1 is a possible D gene (5 bases). Trimming took off 1 base at V and 0 bases at J, with 6 bases between the two ends. CDR3 length equals 14 residues. The V gene's germline CDR1 is SEHNR and CDR2 FQNEAQ (reference sequence). The whole variable domain, filled in from reference TRBV7-9 and TRBJ2-5, reads DTGVSQNPRHKITKRGQNVTFRCDPISEHNRLYWYRQTLGQGPEFLTYFQNEAQLEKSRLLSDRFSAERPKGSFSTLEIQRTEQGDSAMYLCASSLGGHQETQYFGPGTRLLVL.

This clonotype was counted between two and nine times. The CDR3 is CSVGTGGGYGYTF. In DNA, the CDR3 is TGCAGCGTGGGGACAGGGGGCGGCTATGGCTACACCTTC. The chain combines TRBV29-1 with TRBJ1-2, with 12 nucleotides matching TRBD1. The CDR3 has 13 amino acids. V trimming: 6 bases; J trimming: 4 bases; junction bases outside the gene matches: 3. The V gene's germline CDR1 is SQVTM and CDR2 ANQGSEA.

There are a few counts of this clonotype. This chain connects TRBV24-1 to TRBJ2-2; D not resolved. This CDR3 contains 12 residues. Germline V gives CDR1 KGHDR, CDR2 SFDVKD. V lost 7 bases and J lost 6, with 8 bases in between. CDR3 DNA sequence: TGTGCCACCAGCTGGGGATCCGGGGAGCTGTTTTTT. Translation: CATSWGSGELFF.

The table lists this clonotype with a few counts. The chain recombines TRBV27 with TRBJ1-3, with D perhaps TRBD1 (5 bases). Trimming cost V 0 bases and J 8 bases, with 14 bases left between them. This CDR3 contains 15 residues. From germline, CDR1 is MNHEY and CDR2 SMNVEV (reference sequence). The CDR3 bases are TGTGCCAGCAGTTTATCTGGGGGATCGGGGCACACCATATATTTT. Protein product: CASSLSGGSGHTIYF.

This clonotype occurred a few times. The chain has TRBV7-2 and TRBJ2-5; TRBD2 is a possible D gene (5 bases). The CDR3 extends over 15 amino acids. Germline CDR1 SGHTA, CDR2 FQGNSA. The V end was cut by 6 bases, the J end by 3 bases, with 17 bases between. This chain's CDR3 is CASSPVELGEETQYF. The CDR3 region has the DNA TGTGCCAGCAGTCCAGTAGAACTAGGAGAAGAGACCCAGTACTTC. The full variable domain, completed using reference TRBV7-2 and TRBJ2-5, is GAGVSQSPSNKVTEKGKDVELRCDPISGHTALYWYRQSLGQGLEFLIYFQGNSAPDKSGLPSDRFSAERTGGSVSTLTIQRTQQEDSAVYLCASSPVELGEETQYFGPGTRLLVL.

This clonotype was seen ten or more times. V gene TRBV7-2 combines with J gene TRBJ2-2; D is unclear. V lost 0 bases to trimming and J lost 7 bases, with 12 bases between them. The germline V gene has CDR1 SGHTA and CDR2 FQGNSA. This CDR3 contains 15 residues. CDR3 nucleotides: TGTGCCAGCAGCTTAGCGGCCAGCGAAGGCGGGGAGCTGTTTTTT. It is translated as CASSLAASEGGELFF.

For the CDR3, the DNA is TGTGCCAGCAGCTCTGGGACTAGCGGGGGATCAGATACGCAGTATTTT. This encodes CASSSGTSGGSDTQYF. V gene TRBV9 combines with J gene TRBJ2-3; 14 positions agree with TRBD2. This CDR3 has 16 amino acids. The ends lost 4 bases at V and 4 bases at J; junction bases unmatched: 5. Germline CDR1 is SGDLS and CDR2 is YYNGEE.

This clonotype came up a few times. V and J are TRBV6-2 or TRBV6-3 and TRBJ2-7; TRBD2 might be the D (5 bases). The V gene lost 2 bases and the J gene lost 0 bases, with 11 bases spanning the gap. The CDR3 length is 15 residues. Per the germline V gene, CDR1 is MNHEY and CDR2 is SVGEGT. The CDR3, as DNA: TGTGCCAGCAGTTACCGCGATACTAGCTCCTACGAGCAGTACTTC. This sequence encodes CASSYRDTSSYEQYF.

In its sample, this clonotype was seen many times. V gene TRBV11-2 combines with J gene TRBJ2-1; 14 bases match TRBD2. Germline-derived CDR1 and CDR2 are SGHAT and FQNNGV. The V and J ends lost 4 bases and 1 base, in that order; junction bases with no gene match: 6. The CDR3 is made up of 18 amino acids. The CDR3 DNA reads TGTGCCAGCAGCTCCCCGGGACTAGCGGGGGAATCCTACAATGAGCAGTTCTTC. Translated: CASSSPGLAGESYNEQFF.

The chain employs TRBV6-5 and TRBJ2-2; D may match TRBD1 or TRBD2 (6 bases each). The V and J ends lost 0 bases and 0 bases respectively, with 14 bases between them. Per germline, CDR1 MNHEY and CDR2 SVGAGI. This CDR3 spans 18 amino acids. CDR3 in amino acids: CASSYSEGGDPNTGELFF. The DNA for the CDR3 is TGTGCCAGCAGTTACTCTGAGGGGGGTGATCCGAACACCGGGGAGCTGTTTTTT.